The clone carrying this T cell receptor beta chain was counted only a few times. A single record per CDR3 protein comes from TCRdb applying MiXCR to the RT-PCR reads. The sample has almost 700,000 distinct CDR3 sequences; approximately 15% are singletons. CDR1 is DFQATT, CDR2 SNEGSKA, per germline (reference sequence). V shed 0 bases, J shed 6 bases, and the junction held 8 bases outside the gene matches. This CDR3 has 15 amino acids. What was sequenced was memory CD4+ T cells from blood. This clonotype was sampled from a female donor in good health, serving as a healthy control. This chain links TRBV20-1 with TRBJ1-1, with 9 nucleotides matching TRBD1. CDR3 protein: CSARDTGTGPSEAFF. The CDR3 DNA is TGCAGTGCTAGAGACACCGGGACAGGGCCGTCTGAAGCTTTCTTT.